These 6 T cell receptor beta chains were all obtained from the same sample, sequenced in a study of T cells in Graves' hyperthyroidism and ophthalmopathy (dated by TCRdb to 2018 to 2020). Libraries were built with multiplex PCR. The data were produced on an Illumina HiSeq 2000. Amplification of TCR beta CDR3 regions was carried out from RNA transcripts. The first round of RT-PCR for the TCR CDR3 was performed with the HTBI primer set and the Qiagen OneStep RT-PCR kit. The raw public data were reprocessed by TCRdb itself: fastp quality trimming at Q25, MiXCR clonotype calling, in-frame beta chains only. Entries that share a CDR3 protein sequence are merged under the most common genes and DNA. This sample gives hundreds of thousands of distinct CDR3 sequences in total; 24% of them show up just once. Approximately 11% of the sample belongs to the ten largest clones. The specimen sequenced was blood. The receptors originated from a woman in her twenties or thirties with Graves' ophthalmopathy.

This clonotype was detected many times. The chain joins TRBV6-5 to TRBJ1-2; 7 nucleotides align to TRBD1. Germline CDR1 and CDR2: MNHEY and SVGAGI. With 4 bases clipped from V and 3 bases from J, the junction kept 2 bases outside the gene matches. The CDR3 is 13 residues long. CDR3 sequence: CASSSTGYYGYTF. The CDR3 DNA is TGTGCCAGCAGTTCGACAGGGTACTATGGCTACACCTTC.

The chain uses TRBV28 and TRBJ2-7; D possibly matches TRBD1 or TRBD2 (5 bases each). This CDR3 is built from 13 residues. The V gene lost 7 bases and the J gene lost 0 bases, with 10 bases spanning the gap. CDR1 and CDR2 (germline): MDHEN, SYDVKM. CDR3 bases: TGTGCCAGCATCCGAGGGGTCTCCTACGAGCAGTACTTC. This codes for CASIRGVSYEQYF.

The chain employs TRBV28 and TRBJ1-2, with no clear D. V lost 6 bases, J lost 5 bases, and 19 bases lay in between. Looked up from germline, CDR1 is MDHEN and CDR2 is SYDVKM. CDR3 size: 15 residues. CDR3 in amino acids: CASRVDWRARYGYTF. In DNA, the CDR3 is TGTGCCAGCAGGGTGGATTGGAGGGCGCGATATGGCTACACCTTC.

This clonotype was seen a few times. The gene calls are TRBV2 and TRBJ2-2; a weak D match, TRBD2 (6 bases). Per germline, CDR1 SNHLY and CDR2 FYNNEI. V gave up 4 bases and J gave up 0 bases, with 12 bases separating them. The CDR3 is 16 residues long. CDR3: CASSVFGTSNTGELFF. In DNA form, the CDR3 reads TGTGCCAGCAGTGTATTCGGGACTTCGAACACCGGGGAGCTGTTTTTT. The whole variable domain, remainder taken from reference TRBV2 and TRBJ2-2, is EPEVTQTPSHQVTQMGQEVILRCVPISNHLYFYWYRQILGQKVEFLVSFYNNEISEKSEIFDDQFSVERPDGSNFTLKIRSTKLEDSAMYFCASSVFGTSNTGELFFGEGSRLTVL.

This clonotype was observed at least ten times. The chain carries TRBV12-3 or TRBV12-4 and TRBJ1-2, with a tentative D call TRBD1 (5 bases). CDR3 length equals 13 residues. Trimming took off 5 bases at V and 5 bases at J, with 12 bases between the two ends. In nucleotides, the CDR3 is TGTGCCAGCAGTACCGGGACTGTTTATGGCTACACCTTC. Residues: CASSTGTVYGYTF.

Ten or more counts support this clonotype. The V call is TRBV5-1, the J call TRBJ2-7, with 9 bases aligning to TRBD1. J was trimmed by 5 bases and V by 0 bases; bases with no gene match: 6. The CDR3 has 15 amino acids. Germline V CDR1 and CDR2: SGHRS, YFSETQ. The CDR3 DNA sequence: TGCGCCAGCAGCTTGGTACAGGGGGCTCTGGACGAGCAGTACTTC. Its protein product is CASSLVQGALDEQYF.